This TCR beta chain was captured in a study of blood T cells in healthy people across ages. Study results and caveats: A strong correlation between TCR beta diversity and naive T cell percentage was seen. Diversity of TCR beta per million T cells declined in a roughly linear way with age.

Samples each yielded at least 6 micrograms of total RNA. With respect to this clonotype: Its antigen is as yet unknown.

Trimming cost V 4 bases and J 2 bases, with 15 bases left between them. CDR3 size: 15 residues. In germline, CDR1 is SGHTA, CDR2 FQGNSA. Through a sample-barcoded 5' primer and a J-beta primer mix, a second PCR was run for 7 to 11 cycles. TCRdb reprocessed the 5' RACE reads via MiXCR and lists one record per CDR3 protein. The sample carries about 1.7 million distinct CDR3 sequences, approximately 30% recorded once. This TCR was recovered from a woman aged 30 to 39 in good health. The source material was blood. The chain links TRBV7-2 to TRBJ2-7, with a possible D match to TRBD1 (6 bases). Here the CDR3 DNA reads TGTGCCAGCAGCTCCTGGGGGCGTTTAACCTACGAGCAGTACTTC. Its translation is CASSSWGRLTYEQYF. Full variable domain (missing parts from reference TRBV7-2 and TRBJ2-7): GAGVSQSPSNKVTEKGKDVELRCDPISGHTALYWYRQSLGQGLEFLIYFQGNSAPDKSGLPSDRFSAERTGGSVSTLTIQRTQQEDSAVYLCASSSWGRLTYEQYFGPGTRLTVT.